This T cell receptor beta chain originates from a study of blood T cell repertoires in COVID-19. Study-level background: PBMCs, B-cell-depleted T cells, or T cells were the source of the cDNA or gDNA that made up the material.

The method was immunoSEQ multiplex PCR; TCRdb's version includes in-frame clones alone and lacks a portion of them. The sample consists of 65,000 or so clones, approximately 82% of them appearing once. J was trimmed by 1 base and V by 4 bases; bases with no gene match: 2. Germline lookup yields CDR1 MNHEY and CDR2 SVGAGI. This CDR3 is built from 16 residues. This sequence was found in a man between 60 and 70 years old with acute or convalescent COVID-19. J is TRBJ2-1 and V is TRBV6-5, with 12 bases identical to TRBD2. Sample: peripheral blood. In nucleotides, the CDR3 is TGTGCCAGCAGTTTGACTAGCGGGGGATCCTACAATGAGCAGTTCTTC. Residues: CASSLTSGGSYNEQFF.